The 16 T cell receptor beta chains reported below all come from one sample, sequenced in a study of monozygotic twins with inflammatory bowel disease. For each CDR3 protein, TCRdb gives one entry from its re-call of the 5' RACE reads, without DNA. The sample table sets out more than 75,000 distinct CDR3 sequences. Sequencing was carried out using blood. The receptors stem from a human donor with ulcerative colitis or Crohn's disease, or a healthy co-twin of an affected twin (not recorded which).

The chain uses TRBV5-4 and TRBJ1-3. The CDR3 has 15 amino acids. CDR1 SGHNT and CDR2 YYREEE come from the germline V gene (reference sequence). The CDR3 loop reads CASSLDAGYGNTIYF.

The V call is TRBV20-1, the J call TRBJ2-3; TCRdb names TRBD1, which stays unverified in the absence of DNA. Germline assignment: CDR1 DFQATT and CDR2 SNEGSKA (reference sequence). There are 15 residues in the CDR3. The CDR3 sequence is CSAREPGTLADTQYF.

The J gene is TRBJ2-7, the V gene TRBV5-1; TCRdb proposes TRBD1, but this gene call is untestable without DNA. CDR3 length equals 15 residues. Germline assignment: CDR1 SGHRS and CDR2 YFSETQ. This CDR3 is CASSLEGRVSYEQYF.

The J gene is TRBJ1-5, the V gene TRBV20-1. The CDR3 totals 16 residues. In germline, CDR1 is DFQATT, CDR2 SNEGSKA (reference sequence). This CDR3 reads CSARGEGKGFGQPQHF.

CDR3 residues: CASSPRATDTQYF. This chain connects TRBV4-1 to TRBJ2-3; TCRdb calls TRBD2, which cannot be checked without DNA. CDR1 and CDR2 (germline): MGHRA, YSYEKL. This CDR3 contains 13 residues.

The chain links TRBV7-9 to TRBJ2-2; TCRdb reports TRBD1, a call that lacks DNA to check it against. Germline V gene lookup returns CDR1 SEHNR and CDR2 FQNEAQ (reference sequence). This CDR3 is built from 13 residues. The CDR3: CASPGQGAGELFF.

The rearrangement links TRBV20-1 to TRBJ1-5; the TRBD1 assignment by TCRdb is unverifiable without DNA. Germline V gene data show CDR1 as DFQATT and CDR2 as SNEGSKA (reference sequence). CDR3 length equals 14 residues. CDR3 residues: CSATATEGEQPQHF.

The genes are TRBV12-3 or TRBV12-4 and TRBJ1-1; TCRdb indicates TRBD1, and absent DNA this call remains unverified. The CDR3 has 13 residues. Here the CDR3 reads CASSYTGNTEAFF.

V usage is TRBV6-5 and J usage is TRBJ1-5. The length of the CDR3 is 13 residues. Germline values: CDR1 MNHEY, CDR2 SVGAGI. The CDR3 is CASSGRGNQPQHF.

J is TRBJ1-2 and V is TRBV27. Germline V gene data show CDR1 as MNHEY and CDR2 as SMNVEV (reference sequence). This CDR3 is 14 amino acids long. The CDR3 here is CASSLLGGGNGYTF.

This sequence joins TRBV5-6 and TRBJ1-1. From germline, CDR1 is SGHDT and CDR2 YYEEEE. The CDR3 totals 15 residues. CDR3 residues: CASSLMRVQNTEAFF.

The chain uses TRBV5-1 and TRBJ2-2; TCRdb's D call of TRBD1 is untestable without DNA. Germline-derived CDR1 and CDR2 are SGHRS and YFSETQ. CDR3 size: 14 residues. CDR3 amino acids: CASREQGGTGELFF.

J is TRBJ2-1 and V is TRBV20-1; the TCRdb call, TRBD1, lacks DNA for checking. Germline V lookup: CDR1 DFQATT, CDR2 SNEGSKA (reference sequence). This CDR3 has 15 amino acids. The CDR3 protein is CSAKHRDRGTNEQFF.

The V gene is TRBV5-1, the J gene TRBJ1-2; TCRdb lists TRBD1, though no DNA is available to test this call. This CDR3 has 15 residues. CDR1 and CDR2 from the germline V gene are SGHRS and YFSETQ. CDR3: CASSLAGTGKKSYTF. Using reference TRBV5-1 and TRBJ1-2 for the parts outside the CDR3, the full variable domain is KAGVTQTPRYLIKTRGQQVTLSCSPISGHRSVSWYQQTPGQGLQFLFEYFSETQRNKGNFPGRFSGRQFSNSRSEMNVSTLELGDSALYLCASSLAGTGKKSYTFGSGTRLTVV.

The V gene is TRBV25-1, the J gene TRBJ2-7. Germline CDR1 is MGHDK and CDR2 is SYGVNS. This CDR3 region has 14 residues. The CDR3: CASTGTHKLSEQYF.

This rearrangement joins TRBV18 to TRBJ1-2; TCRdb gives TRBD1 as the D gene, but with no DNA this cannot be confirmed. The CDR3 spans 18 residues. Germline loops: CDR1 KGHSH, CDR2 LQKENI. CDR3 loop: CASSPGLLSGTGAGGYTF.